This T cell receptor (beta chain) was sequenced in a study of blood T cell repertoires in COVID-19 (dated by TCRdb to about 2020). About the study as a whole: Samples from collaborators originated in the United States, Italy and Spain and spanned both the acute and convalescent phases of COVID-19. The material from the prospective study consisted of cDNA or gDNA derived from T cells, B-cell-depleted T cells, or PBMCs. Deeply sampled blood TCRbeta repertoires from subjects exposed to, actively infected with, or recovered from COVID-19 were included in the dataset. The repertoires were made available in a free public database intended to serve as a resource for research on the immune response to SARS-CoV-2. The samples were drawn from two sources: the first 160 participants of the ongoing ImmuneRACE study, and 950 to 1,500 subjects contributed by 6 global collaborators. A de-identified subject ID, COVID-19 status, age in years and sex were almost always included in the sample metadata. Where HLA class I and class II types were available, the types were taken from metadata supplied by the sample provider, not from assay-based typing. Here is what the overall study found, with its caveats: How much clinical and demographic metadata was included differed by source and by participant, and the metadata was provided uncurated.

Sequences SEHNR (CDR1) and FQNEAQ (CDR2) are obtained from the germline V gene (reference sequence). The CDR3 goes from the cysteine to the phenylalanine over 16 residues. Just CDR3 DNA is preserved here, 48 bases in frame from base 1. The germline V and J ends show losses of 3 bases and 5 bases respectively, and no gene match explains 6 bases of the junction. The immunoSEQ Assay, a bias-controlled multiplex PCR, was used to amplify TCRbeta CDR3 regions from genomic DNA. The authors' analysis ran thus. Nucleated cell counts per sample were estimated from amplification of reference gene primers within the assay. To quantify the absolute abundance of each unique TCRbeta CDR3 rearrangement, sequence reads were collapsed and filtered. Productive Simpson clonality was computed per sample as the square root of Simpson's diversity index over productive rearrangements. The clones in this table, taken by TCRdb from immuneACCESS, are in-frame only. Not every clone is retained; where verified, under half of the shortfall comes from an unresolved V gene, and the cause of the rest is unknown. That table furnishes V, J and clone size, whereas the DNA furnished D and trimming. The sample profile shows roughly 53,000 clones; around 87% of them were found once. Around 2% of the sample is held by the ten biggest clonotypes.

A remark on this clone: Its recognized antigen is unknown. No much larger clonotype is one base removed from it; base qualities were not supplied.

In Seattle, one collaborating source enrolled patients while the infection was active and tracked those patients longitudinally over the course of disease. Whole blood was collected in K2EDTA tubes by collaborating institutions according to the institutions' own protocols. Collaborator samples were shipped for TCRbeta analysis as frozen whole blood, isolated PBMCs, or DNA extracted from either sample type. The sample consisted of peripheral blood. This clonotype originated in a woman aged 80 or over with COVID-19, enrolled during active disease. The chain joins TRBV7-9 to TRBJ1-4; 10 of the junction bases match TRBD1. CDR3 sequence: CASSFAKGQGNEKLFF. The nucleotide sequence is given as TGTGCCAGCAGCTTCGCCAAGGGACAGGGGAATGAAAAACTGTTTTTT.